This T cell receptor beta chain was captured by sequencing in a study of T cell responses to AZD1222 COVID-19 vaccine. Overall study results and limits: Spike-wide coverage was observed for vaccine-associated CD4 TCRs, with dominant responses at 160-218 and 743-854. Unmutated variant regions are reportedly targeted by nearly half of spike-specific TCRs.

Worth noting for this clone: Antigen unknown.

The length of the CDR3 is 14 residues. V shed 4 bases and J shed 6 bases, with 14 bases lying between them. Looked up from germline, CDR1 is SGHRS and CDR2 is YFSETQ. TCRdb keeps only in-frame clones here, not all; method: immunoSEQ multiplex PCR. This sample carries over 100,000 clones, around 89% of them seen once, and the ten largest clones take 2.5% to 4%. The sample was peripheral blood, taken on day 0 of AZD1222 vaccination. The origin of this receptor is an adult in good health. The gene calls are TRBV5-1 and TRBJ2-1; no clear D gene. CDR3 bases: TGCGCCAGCAGCAGAGGCCTGGATGCCAATGAGCAGTTCTTC. Protein: CASSRGLDANEQFF.